In this sample, the clone carrying this TCR beta chain turned up a few times. What it binds is not known. Template material for amplifying TCR beta CDR3 regions consisted of RNA transcripts. The HTBI primer set was used in a first-round RT-PCR of the TCR CDR3. One entry per CDR3 protein, called by TCRdb with MiXCR from the multiplex PCR reads. The sample records 700,000 to 950,000 distinct CDR3 sequences, around a third being singletons. This CDR3 contains 16 residues. Trimming shortened V by 1 base and J by 6 bases, and 18 bases separated the two germline ends. The germline V gene has CDR1 LGHNA and CDR2 YSLEER. This entry is derived from a study of T cells in Graves' hyperthyroidism and ophthalmopathy. Study-level findings and limits: Ophthalmopathy, as predicted by the model, came a median roughly 6.5 months after the prediction.

Uncontrolled infection, other autoimmune disease, pregnancy or lactation led to exclusion. The sample consisted of blood. This TCR was recovered from a woman in her thirties or forties with Graves' hyperthyroidism. This chain uses TRBV4-3 with TRBJ1-2; TRBD1 might be the D (6 bases). The CDR3 bases are TGCGCCAGCAGCCAAGTCGATTCGGGGGGGCGGCATGGCTACACCTTC. This sequence encodes CASSQVDSGGRHGYTF.